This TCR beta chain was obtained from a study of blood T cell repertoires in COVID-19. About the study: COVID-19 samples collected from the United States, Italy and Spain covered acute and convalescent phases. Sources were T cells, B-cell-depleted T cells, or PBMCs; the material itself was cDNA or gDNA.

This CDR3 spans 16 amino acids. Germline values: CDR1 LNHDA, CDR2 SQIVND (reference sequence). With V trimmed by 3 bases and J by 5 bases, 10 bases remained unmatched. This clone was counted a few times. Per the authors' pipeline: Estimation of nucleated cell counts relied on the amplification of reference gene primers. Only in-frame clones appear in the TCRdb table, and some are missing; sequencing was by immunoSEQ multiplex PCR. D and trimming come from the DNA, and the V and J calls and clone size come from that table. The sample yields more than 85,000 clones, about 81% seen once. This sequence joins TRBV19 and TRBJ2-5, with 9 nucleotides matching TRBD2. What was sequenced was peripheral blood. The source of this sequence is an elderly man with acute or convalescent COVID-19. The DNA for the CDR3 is TGTGCCAGTAGTATGGCTGGTAGCGGGAGTTTGGAGACCCAGTACTTC. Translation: CASSMAGSGSLETQYF.